One T cell receptor (beta chain) is described in this entry. These data come from a study of blood T cell repertoires in COVID-19. Study context: Samples representing acute and convalescent COVID-19 were sourced from the United States, Italy and Spain. From T cells, B-cell-depleted T cells, or PBMCs came the material, which was cDNA or gDNA.

Authors' analysis steps: Nucleated cell number was recorded as an estimate derived from reference gene primer amplification. This table comes from immunoSEQ multiplex PCR, and its TCRdb copy is limited to in-frame clones, with some not included. The DNA was the basis for D and trimming; V, J and clone size are from that table. Found here are around 250,000 clones, 85% to 90% of them singletons; the top ten hold more than 6.5%. The CDR3 loop spans 14 amino acids. Germline V gives CDR1 SGHKS, CDR2 YYEKEE (reference sequence). The V gene lost 5 bases and the J gene lost 0 bases, with 11 bases spanning the gap.

The chain carries TRBV5-5 and TRBJ1-2, with a possible D match to TRBD1 (5 bases). This sequence originates from a woman between 70 and 85 years old with active or convalescent COVID-19. The sequencing sample was made of peripheral blood. DNA of the CDR3: TGTGCCAGCAGATTCCAGGGTTCTAACTATGGCTACACCTTC. It is translated as CASRFQGSNYGYTF.